These 32 T cell receptor beta chains originate from one sample sequenced in a study of read filtering for tumor transcriptome and immune sequencing. From approximately 400 ng of RNA, a library with molecular barcoded alpha/delta and beta/gamma adaptors was made. MiXCR, applied by TCRdb to the reads, yields one record per CDR3 protein. The table shows 35,000 to 50,000 distinct CDR3 sequences, with 20% occurring only once. Sequencing was performed on a population of CD138-negative cells sorted from bone marrow. The receptors originated from a donor at least 40 years old with multiple myeloma.

A note on this clonotype: It is likely a read error: a sequence one base away is far more abundant. The genes are TRBV11-3 and TRBJ2-1, with D unresolved. The CDR3 spans 14 residues. CDR1 is SGHNT, CDR2 YENEEA, per germline. Deletions cut 7 bases from V and 9 bases from J, with 19 bases between. The CDR3 coding sequence is TGTGCCAGCACCTTTGGCTCCGCCAACAGTGAGCAGTTCTTC. Encoded protein: CASTFGSANSEQFF.

This chain uses TRBV20-1 with TRBJ2-1, with 7 positions matching TRBD2. CDR1 DFQATT and CDR2 SNEGSKA come from the germline V gene (reference sequence). The CDR3 is 16 residues long. The J segment lost 11 bases and the V segment lost 1 base, leaving 17 bases of the junction unmatched. CDR3 sequence (DNA): TGCAGTGCTAGAGGTATCGGGGGAGGGAGGAGGAATAAGCAGTTCTTC. Translation gives CSARGIGGGRRNKQFF.

This clonotype appeared many times. The rearrangement uses TRBV2 and TRBJ2-7; TRBD1 matches at 7 bases. J lost 2 bases, V lost 7 bases, and 5 bases had no gene match. In germline, CDR1 is SNHLY, CDR2 FYNNEI. The CDR3 sequence is 13 residues long. The CDR3 loop is CASTGTVAYEQYF. DNA for the CDR3: TGTGCCAGCACCGGGACAGTCGCCTACGAGCAGTACTTC.

The chain employs TRBV20-1 and TRBJ2-4; 10 bases are shared with TRBD2. CDR3 length equals 21 residues. The V gene end was trimmed by 0 bases and the J gene end by 4 bases; junction bases not matched to a gene: 21. CDR1 is DFQATT, CDR2 SNEGSKA, per germline (reference sequence). CDR3 DNA: TGCAGTGCTAGAGATCTGGCGGCAGGGCACAGGACTAGCGGAACAAAAAACATTCAGTACTTC. Amino acid sequence: CSARDLAAGHRTSGTKNIQYF.

This clonotype was found many times. The chain recombines TRBV7-3 with TRBJ2-2, with 10 bases that match TRBD2. There are 15 residues in the CDR3. The junction had 1 base not matched to a gene; V was cut back by 4 bases and J by 2 bases. CDR1 and CDR2 from the germline V gene are SGHTA and FQGTGA. In nucleotides, the CDR3 is TGTGCCAGCAGCTGGACTAGCGGTAACACCGGGGAGCTGTTTTTT. As protein: CASSWTSGNTGELFF.

This clonotype showed up many times. The chain joins TRBV2 to TRBJ2-7, with 8 bases that match TRBD1. Germline V gene data show CDR1 as SNHLY and CDR2 as FYNNEI. J gave up 2 bases and V 10 bases, and 7 bases lay outside the gene matches. The CDR3 totals 13 residues. Here the CDR3 DNA reads TGTGCCACCTCGACAGGGGTCACCTACGAGCAGTACTTC. Its protein product is CATSTGVTYEQYF.

This clonotype was recorded at least ten times. V and J are TRBV20-1 and TRBJ2-1, with 9 bases fitting TRBD2. The CDR3 is 13 residues long. The V and J ends lost 7 bases and 7 bases, in that order; junction bases with no gene match: 8. Germline-derived CDR1 and CDR2 are DFQATT and SNEGSKA (reference sequence). The CDR3 coding sequence is TGCAGTGTTGTAGCGGGAGAAAGAAATGAGCAGTTCTTC. Protein product: CSVVAGERNEQFF.

This clonotype appeared many times. For the CDR3, the DNA is TGTGCCAGCAGAGATTATCCGGGACAGGGGGCTGGCGAGCAGTACTTC. Translation gives CASRDYPGQGAGEQYF. The chain combines TRBV2 with TRBJ2-7; TRBD1 aligns across 12 bases. The CDR3 has 16 residues. J was trimmed by 6 bases and V by 6 bases; bases with no gene match: 12. Per germline, CDR1 SNHLY and CDR2 FYNNEI.

In this sample, this clonotype turned up a few times. The rearrangement links TRBV7-8 to TRBJ2-5; D possibly corresponds to TRBD1 (5 bases). The CDR3 extends over 17 amino acids. The V gene lost 1 base and the J gene lost 0 bases, with 15 bases spanning the gap. In germline, CDR1 is SGHVS, CDR2 FQNEAQ. DNA of the CDR3: TGTGCCAGCAGCTTAGGCAGGGCCCCCAACCACCAAGAGACCCAGTACTTC. Protein: CASSLGRAPNHQETQYF.

The gene calls are TRBV11-1 and TRBJ2-3; no firm D call. V lost 1 base and J 1 base, leaving 12 bases between the germline ends. Germline CDR1 is SGHAT and CDR2 is FQDESV (reference sequence). This CDR3 has 16 residues. CDR3 in amino acids: CASSLGVLVGTDTQYF. Here the CDR3 DNA reads TGTGCCAGCAGCTTAGGGGTCCTAGTTGGCACAGATACGCAGTATTTT.

A note on this clonotype: An end of the junction does not agree with germline; a read error may underlie this. The chain uses TRBV29-1 and TRBJ1-1, with D maybe TRBD1 (6 bases). The germline CDR1 and CDR2 sequences are SQVTM and ANQGSEA. The CDR3 is made up of 13 amino acids. The CDR3 loop is CSLTGLGDTEACF. CDR3 coding DNA: TGCAGCTTAACAGGATTAGGGGACACCGAAGCTTGCTTT.

This clonotype has a count of ten or more. This sequence joins TRBV25-1 and TRBJ2-1; 9 bases align to TRBD2. Germline CDR1 and CDR2: MGHDK and SYGVNS. Trimming cost V 5 bases and J 6 bases; bases outside gene matches: 5. The CDR3 has 14 residues. The DNA for the CDR3 is TGTGCCAGCAGTCAGAGCGGGAGGATCAATGAGCAGTTCTTC. It translates to CASSQSGRINEQFF.

This clonotype occurred many times. This rearrangement joins TRBV4-2 to TRBJ1-5; 8 bases fit TRBD1. Trimming cost V 3 bases and J 7 bases; bases outside gene matches: 5. The CDR3 consists of 14 residues. Germline CDR1 and CDR2: LGHNA and YNFKEQ. The CDR3 here is CASSQGGQVQPQHF. CDR3 coding DNA: TGTGCCAGCAGCCAGGGGGGACAGGTGCAGCCCCAGCATTTT.

This clonotype was seen at least ten times. The chain recombines TRBV29-1 with TRBJ2-1; possible D gene TRBD1, 5 bases. The ends were cut back, 5 bases at V and 8 bases at J, with 10 bases in the middle. Germline assignment: CDR1 SQVTM and CDR2 ANQGSEA. The CDR3 totals 11 residues. The DNA for the CDR3 is TGCAGCGTTCGGCAGGGCTATGAGCAGTTCTTC. It is translated as CSVRQGYEQFF.

On this clonotype itself: The junction does not match germline at one end; this may be a read error. The genes are TRBV19 and TRBJ2-2; D gene ambiguous. The CDR3 covers 14 residues. Germline CDR1 reads LNHDA; CDR2 reads SQIVND (reference sequence). CDR3 region: CASSYGNNIGELFF. CDR3 DNA sequence: TGTGCCAGTAGTTATGGCAATAACATCGGGGAGCTGTTTTTT.

This chain connects TRBV7-9 to TRBJ1-5; TRBD1 might be the D (5 bases). Germline V CDR1 and CDR2: SEHNR, FQNEAQ (reference sequence). The V and J ends lost 6 bases and 15 bases respectively, with 12 bases between them. This CDR3 has 10 amino acids. The chain's CDR3 is CASSCKRGHF. CDR3 nucleotide sequence: TGTGCCAGCAGTTGTAAAAGGGGGCATTTT. The complete variable domain, with remaining parts taken from reference TRBV7-9 and TRBJ1-5, reads DTGVSQNPRHKITKRGQNVTFRCDPISEHNRLYWYRQTLGQGPEFLTYFQNEAQLEKSRLLSDRFSAERPKGSFSTLEIQRTEQGDSAMYLCASSCKRGHFGDGTRLSIL.

This clonotype has a count of ten or more. The chain employs TRBV18 and TRBJ2-7; perhaps TRBD2 as D (6 bases). Germline loops: CDR1 KGHSH, CDR2 LQKENI. With 2 bases removed from V and 5 bases from J, the gap between germline ends came to 13 bases. The CDR3 spans 14 residues. CDR3 bases: TGTGCCAGCTCACCATCGGAGGGGACCCACGAGCAGTACTTC. Protein product: CASSPSEGTHEQYF.

A word on this clonotype: At one of its ends the junction is not consistent with the germline gene, which may arise from a read error. This rearrangement joins TRBV29-1 to TRBJ2-1, with D maybe TRBD2 (5 bases). Germline assignment: CDR1 SQVTM and CDR2 ANQGSEA. The CDR3 is 19 amino acids. The CDR3 region is CSVEVGGPMSSSPAHEQSF. The CDR3 bases are TGCAGCGTTGAAGTGGGCGGGCCCATGAGCAGTTCTCCGGCCCATGAGCAGTCCTTC.

This clonotype was counted at least ten times. The V gene is TRBV6-5, the J gene TRBJ2-4, with 9 bases aligning to TRBD1. The CDR3 runs 14 residues. The junction had 4 bases not matched to a gene; V was cut back by 2 bases and J by 8 bases. Per the germline V gene, CDR1 is MNHEY and CDR2 is SVGAGI. The DNA for the CDR3 is TGTGCCAGCAGTTACCTAGGACAGGGGTACATTCAGTACTTC. It encodes CASSYLGQGYIQYF.

For this clonotype: Germline and junction disagree at one end, which may indicate a read error. The chain recombines TRBV4-2 with TRBJ2-1, with a possible D match to TRBD2 (5 bases). Germline V gene data show CDR1 as LGHNA and CDR2 as YNFKEQ. This CDR3 contains 17 residues. The CDR3 DNA reads TGTGCCAGCAGCCACCTTCCCACCGGCAGAGACTACAATGAGCAATTCTTC. Protein: CASSHLPTGRDYNEQFF.

This clonotype has ten or more counts. The chain carries TRBV4-3 and TRBJ2-3, with 8 bases matching TRBD1. The trim removed 0 bases at V and 4 bases at J, leaving 3 bases unmatched. CDR1 is LGHNA, CDR2 YSLEER, per germline. The CDR3 loop spans 15 amino acids. DNA for the CDR3: TGCGCCAGCAGCCAAGACGGACAGGGTTCAGATACGCAGTATTTT. Protein sequence: CASSQDGQGSDTQYF.

This clonotype was counted at least ten times. V is TRBV11-1 and J is TRBJ2-1; D call uncertain. V was pared by 3 bases and J by 1 base, with 7 bases between. This CDR3 is 14 amino acids long. The germline V gene has CDR1 SGHAT and CDR2 FQDESV (reference sequence). In DNA, the CDR3 is TGTGCCAGCAGCTTGCGAACGTCCTACAATGAGCAGTTCTTC. It specifies CASSLRTSYNEQFF.

This clonotype was detected many times. The chain combines TRBV7-3 with TRBJ2-2; 10 bases map to TRBD2. Germline-derived CDR1 and CDR2 are SGHTA and FQGTGA. The J segment lost 6 bases and the V segment lost 2 bases, leaving 0 bases of the junction unmatched. The CDR3 has 14 amino acids. This CDR3 reads CASSLLAGAGELFF. The CDR3 coding sequence is TGTGCCAGCAGCTTACTAGCGGGAGCCGGGGAGCTGTTTTTT.

Written as DNA, the CDR3 is TGTGCCAGCAGCTTAGGACAGGGCCAAGAGACCCAGTACTTC. It specifies CASSLGQGQETQYF. The chain is built from TRBV7-2 and TRBJ2-5; 7 positions agree with TRBD1. Germline CDR1 SGHTA, CDR2 FQGNSA. Germline trimming cut 1 base from V and 1 base from J; bases unmatched to any gene: 0. CDR3 length: 14 amino acids.

A remark on this clonotype: This may arise from a read error, as a much more abundant clone is one base away. This likely comes from a read error, as the CDR3 has no conserved phenylalanine or tryptophan at its end. The chain links TRBV29-1 to TRBJ2-1; 15 bases line up with TRBD2. Trimming removed 6 bases from V and 9 bases from J; junction bases left unmatched: 9. The CDR3 loop spans 15 amino acids. Germline loops: CDR1 SQVTM, CDR2 ANQGSEA. Written as DNA, the CDR3 is TGCAGCGTCTTCAGGACTAGCGGGAGGGCGTTTGAGCAGTTCCTC. Translation: CSVFRTSGRAFEQFL.

At least ten counts were recorded for this clonotype. The J gene is TRBJ2-7, the V gene TRBV20-1; 14 bases are a match to TRBD2. The CDR3 totals 18 residues. Germline trimming cut 0 bases from V and 7 bases from J; bases unmatched to any gene: 14. Germline-derived CDR1 and CDR2 are DFQATT and SNEGSKA (reference sequence). The CDR3 reads CSAREQTKGLAGGLEQYF. The CDR3 coding sequence is TGCAGTGCTAGAGAACAAACGAAAGGACTAGCGGGAGGCTTGGAGCAGTACTTC.

This clonotype was picked up many times. This rearrangement joins TRBV7-9 to TRBJ2-5; possibly TRBD1 for D (5 bases). This CDR3 region has 14 residues. V lost 0 bases and J 7 bases, leaving 12 bases between the germline ends. Germline CDR1 is SEHNR and CDR2 is FQNEAQ (reference sequence). CDR3 protein: CASSLAAGMGTQYF. For the CDR3, the DNA is TGTGCCAGCAGCTTAGCTGCAGGGATGGGGACCCAGTACTTC. The full variable domain, with the rest looked up from reference TRBV7-9 and TRBJ2-5, is DTGVSQNPRHKITKRGQNVTFRCDPISEHNRLYWYRQTLGQGPEFLTYFQNEAQLEKSRLLSDRFSAERPKGSFSTLEIQRTEQGDSAMYLCASSLAAGMGTQYFGPGTRLLVL.

This clonotype was detected many times. This chain joins TRBV20-1 and TRBJ1-1; no clear D gene. With 1 base removed from V and 5 bases from J, the gap between germline ends came to 8 bases. The CDR3 runs to 12 residues. Germline loops: CDR1 DFQATT, CDR2 SNEGSKA (reference sequence). This CDR3 is CSARGGDTEAFF. As DNA, the CDR3 is TGCAGTGCTAGAGGCGGGGATACTGAAGCTTTCTTT.

V usage is TRBV5-4 and J usage is TRBJ2-7; D is possibly TRBD1 (5 bases). Germline assignment: CDR1 SGHNT and CDR2 YYREEE (reference sequence). The CDR3 consists of 12 residues. V lost 2 bases and J 5 bases, leaving 8 bases between the germline ends. CDR3 coding DNA: TGTGCCAGCAGCTTTTTCAGGGACGAGCAGTACTTC. Its protein is CASSFFRDEQYF.

The chain employs TRBV7-2 and TRBJ2-7; 7 nucleotides align to TRBD2. The CDR3 is 14 residues long. V lost 3 bases to trimming and J lost 2 bases; unmatched junction nucleotides: 4. In germline, CDR1 is SGHTA, CDR2 FQGNSA. CDR3 in amino acids: CASSFRGSTYEQYF. As DNA, the CDR3 is TGTGCCAGCAGCTTTCGCGGGAGCACCTACGAGCAGTACTTC.

The chain joins TRBV29-1 to TRBJ2-1; 10 nucleotides match TRBD1. V trimming: 6 bases; J trimming: 8 bases; junction bases outside the gene matches: 13. Germline CDR1 SQVTM, CDR2 ANQGSEA. CDR3 size: 15 residues. The CDR3 DNA follows: TGCAGCGTATACCGGGACAGGGGCGCTATCGATGAGCAGTTCTTC. Amino acid sequence: CSVYRDRGAIDEQFF.

Concerning this clonotype itself: This clone may be a read error of a much larger clone one base away. The CDR3 end shows no conserved phenylalanine or tryptophan, and so a read error is likely. V gene TRBV4-2 combines with J gene TRBJ2-3, with no clear D. CDR1 and CDR2 from the germline V gene are LGHNA and YNFKEQ. Deletions cut 0 bases from V and 1 base from J, with 8 bases between. This CDR3 contains 15 residues. The CDR3 DNA follows: TGTGCCAGCAGCCAAGAGGGCAGCGGCACAGATACGCAGTATTCT. It translates to CASSQEGSGTDTQYS.